This T cell receptor (beta chain) was retrieved from a study of blood T cell repertoires in COVID-19. The wider study: Samples taken during acute and convalescent COVID-19 were collected in the United States, Italy and Spain. The analysed material was cDNA or gDNA that came from T cells, B-cell-depleted T cells, or PBMCs.

Measured with immunoSEQ multiplex PCR; TCRdb has only the in-frame clones, and not every one. The sample consists of about 270,000 clones, less than 90% of them appearing once. V lost 4 bases to trimming and J lost 0 bases; unmatched junction nucleotides: 4. The germline V gene has CDR1 SGHRS and CDR2 YFSETQ. The CDR3 loop spans 15 amino acids. V and J are TRBV5-1 and TRBJ2-1, with 7 bases that match TRBD1. This TCR came from a woman aged 50 to 65 who had recovered from COVID-19. Material: PBMCs or T cells enriched from blood (not recorded which). CDR3 region: CASSQRGPSYNEQFF. DNA of the CDR3: TGCGCCAGCAGCCAGAGGGGGCCCTCCTACAATGAGCAGTTCTTC. The full variable domain, its missing parts supplied by reference TRBV5-1 and TRBJ2-1, is KAGVTQTPRYLIKTRGQQVTLSCSPISGHRSVSWYQQTPGQGLQFLFEYFSETQRNKGNFPGRFSGRQFSNSRSEMNVSTLELGDSALYLCASSQRGPSYNEQFFGPGTRLTVL.